This is a list of T cell receptor beta chains from one sample in a study of human T cells and chemical hapten exposure. TCRdb reprocessed the RACE reads with MiXCR, giving one entry per CDR3 protein. This sample has about 360,000 distinct CDR3 sequences, with approximately 6.3% found just once. The source was whole blood, collected in connection with sensitization to the hapten diphenylcyclopropenone (DPC). These receptors were collected from a young woman with alopecia areata. Some clones in this sample may be carry-over from other donors' samples. Each CDR3 is given without its conserved first and last residue. Each record gives: V gene, CDR3 length, J gene, CDR3 protein.

V: TRBV7-7; length: 13; J: TRBJ2-5; CDR3: ASSPAFGAQETQY
V: TRBV20-1; length: 13; J: TRBJ2-7; CDR3: SARDPTVPSYEQY
V: TRBV29-1; length: 11; J: TRBJ2-2; CDR3: SSRTGWAGELF
V: TRBV1; length: 12; J: TRBJ2-5; CDR3: TSSRYLLYRTQY
V: TRBV5-6; length: 12; J: TRBJ1-2; CDR3: ASSLPGAYYGYT
V: TRBV12-3/TRBV12-4; length: 13; J: TRBJ2-7; CDR3: ASSLTGGSSYEQY
V: TRBV4-3; length: 15; J: TRBJ1-5; CDR3: ASSQALTGPSNQPQH
V: TRBV4-3; length: 12; J: TRBJ2-7; CDR3: ASSLDRALGEQY
V: TRBV7-9; length: 15; J: TRBJ2-2; CDR3: ASSFGPGRANTGELF
V: TRBV6-5; length: 13; J: TRBJ1-1; CDR3: ASSTLDRQVTEAF
V: TRBV24-1; length: 12; J: TRBJ1-5; CDR3: ATSEGQPNQPQH
V: TRBV7-9; length: 10; J: TRBJ2-5; CDR3: ASSEGVETQY
V: TRBV28; length: 12; J: TRBJ1-5; CDR3: ASSLISLNQPQH
V: TRBV7-9; length: 13; J: TRBJ1-2; CDR3: ASSPSSQLPYGYT
V: TRBV7-3; length: 15; J: TRBJ1-2; CDR3: ASSTGQGAESYYGYT
V: TRBV7-2; length: 15; J: TRBJ2-3; CDR3: ASSLEGSGYYWDTQY
V: TRBV7-2; length: 12; J: TRBJ1-4; CDR3: ASSLGKWDEKLF
V: TRBV2; length: 15; J: TRBJ2-2; CDR3: ASSEAQWEGTTGELF
V: TRBV5-6; length: 12; J: TRBJ1-1; CDR3: ASSLGDSYTEAF
V: TRBV20-1; length: 10; J: TRBJ2-7; CDR3: SARGVGYEQY
V: TRBV12-3/TRBV12-4; length: 13; J: TRBJ1-4; CDR3: ASSFLTGTNEKLF
V: TRBV20-1; length: 13; J: TRBJ2-7; CDR3: SASATSGGWNEQY
V: TRBV7-3; length: 14; J: TRBJ1-6; CDR3: ASSLRPGDFSSPLH
V: TRBV6-5; length: 12; J: TRBJ2-5; CDR3: ASSYRLAEETQY
V: TRBV6-6; length: 10; J: TRBJ1-2; CDR3: ATRQEGYGYT
V: TRBV14; length: 11; J: TRBJ2-5; CDR3: ASSRTGVETQY
V: TRBV12-3/TRBV12-4; length: 13; J: TRBJ1-2; CDR3: ASRPGQAGDYGYT